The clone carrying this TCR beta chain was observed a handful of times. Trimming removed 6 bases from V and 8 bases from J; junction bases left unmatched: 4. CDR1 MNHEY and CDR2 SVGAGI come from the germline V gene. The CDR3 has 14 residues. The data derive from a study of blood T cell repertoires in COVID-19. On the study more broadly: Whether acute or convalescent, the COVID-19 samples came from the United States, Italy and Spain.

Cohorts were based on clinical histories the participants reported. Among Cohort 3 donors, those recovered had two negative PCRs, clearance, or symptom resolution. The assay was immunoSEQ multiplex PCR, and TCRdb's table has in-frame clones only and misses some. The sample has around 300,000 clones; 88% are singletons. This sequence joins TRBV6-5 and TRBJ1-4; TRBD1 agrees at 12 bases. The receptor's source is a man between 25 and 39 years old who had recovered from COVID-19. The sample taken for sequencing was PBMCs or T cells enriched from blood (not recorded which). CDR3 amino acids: CASRTGTGGEKLFF. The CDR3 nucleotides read TGTGCCAGCAGGACCGGGACAGGGGGCGAAAAACTGTTTTTT.